The TCR beta chain described here comes from a study of shared clonotypes between healthy human individuals. Across the study: The study used three CD4 naive, three CD4 memory, two CD8 naive and one CD8 memory plate per donor. Study outcomes and limitations: Researchers sampled blood only, noting tissue repertoires likely differ. Deeper or shallower sequencing was expected to change how clonotypes are shared among donors.

CDR1 MDHEN and CDR2 SYDVKM come from the germline V gene. This CDR3 has 17 amino acids. V lost 3 bases to trimming and J lost 1 base; unmatched junction nucleotides: 6. Sorted-subset replicate PCRs used 200 ng DNA, around 31,000 T cell genomes. Sequencing used immunoSEQ multiplex PCR; TCRdb keeps in-frame clones, though not all of them. Of 2 million to 2.5 million clones listed, around 92% are singletons. As to this clone: The target antigen is unknown.

The sample was naive CD4+ T cells from PBMCs. Subset reported: CD45RA+ positively selected. The V call is TRBV28, the J call TRBJ2-3; 11 bases agree with TRBD2. This TCR derives from a man between 18 and 35 years old in good health. Some clones in this sample may be carry-over from other donors' samples. The DNA of the CDR3 is TGTGCCAGCAGTTTCTCCGTAGCGGGGGGGGGCACAGATACGCAGTATTTT. Translation gives CASSFSVAGGGTDTQYF.